This T cell receptor (beta chain) was profiled in a study of T cell repertoires in cytomegalovirus infection. Study as a whole: The authors relied on CMV epitopes, both recently identified HLA-C-restricted and well-studied HLA-B-restricted.

The germline V gene has CDR1 SEHNR and CDR2 FQNEAQ (reference sequence). The CDR3 loop spans 13 amino acids. Each CDR3 protein is one row after TCRdb ran MiXCR on the reads. The data show about 920,000 distinct CDR3 sequences, about 33% seen once. This clonotype was counted between two and nine times. Antigen: not known. This sample comprised cultured CD8+ T cells from PBMCs, obtained from culture after CMV antigen stimulation. The TCR was taken from a human donor in good health (CMV status not recorded). Some clones in this sample may be carry-over from other donors' samples. J is TRBJ2-7 and V is TRBV7-9; TRBD2 matches at 10 bases. The DNA of the CDR3 is TGTGCGACGAGCGGGGGGGGCCGAAGGGAGCAGTACGTC. It is translated as CATSGGGRREQYV.